Presented here are 30 T cell receptor beta chains from one specimen sequenced in a study of blood T cell repertoires in COVID-19. Assay: immunoSEQ multiplex PCR; the TCRdb copy retains only in-frame clones and omits some. The sample gives some 370,000 clones, 80% to 90% of which show up once; 10% is in the top ten. Sequenced input: peripheral blood. The receptors stem from a woman in her thirties with COVID-19, enrolled during active disease.

This sequence joins TRBV28 and TRBJ2-3, with a weak D call TRBD2 (5 bases). Per germline, CDR1 MDHEN and CDR2 SYDVKM. Trimming cost V 8 bases and J 5 bases, with 14 bases left between them. The CDR3 spans 13 residues. CDR3 region: CASRTPPKDTQYF. The CDR3 bases are TGTGCCAGCCGGACTCCTCCAAAAGATACGCAGTATTTT.

This chain connects TRBV29-1 to TRBJ2-3; TRBD2 matches 11 bases. Germline lookup yields CDR1 SQVTM and CDR2 ANQGSEA. This CDR3 has 16 amino acids. V was clipped by 1 base and J by 2 bases; unmatched bases: 5. Here the CDR3 reads CSVEGGTSGTTDTQYF. Here the CDR3 DNA reads TGCAGCGTTGAAGGCGGGACTAGCGGAACCACAGATACGCAGTATTTT.

This chain connects TRBV7-9 to TRBJ2-2; D is ambiguous. The germline V gene encodes CDR1 SEHNR and CDR2 FQNEAQ (reference sequence). This CDR3 region has 14 residues. V was clipped by 5 bases and J by 4 bases, with 11 bases between them. CDR3 bases: TGTGCCAGCAGCCCCATTCTAGGCACCGGGGAGCTGTTTTTT. Its protein product is CASSPILGTGELFF.

The genes are TRBV5-1 and TRBJ1-1, with D unresolved. V was cut by 7 bases and J by 0 bases, with 13 bases left in between. The CDR3 consists of 14 residues. The germline V gene encodes CDR1 SGHRS and CDR2 YFSETQ. The CDR3 is CASQVVPMNTEAFF. The CDR3 DNA reads as TGCGCCAGCCAGGTCGTCCCAATGAACACTGAAGCTTTCTTT.

The chain links TRBV19 to TRBJ1-1; the D gene is possibly TRBD1 (6 bases). Between the trimmed V and J ends, which lost 4 bases and 2 bases, there was a span of 11 bases. The CDR3 spans 14 residues. Germline V gene data show CDR1 as LNHDA and CDR2 as SQIVND (reference sequence). The CDR3 DNA reads as TGTGCCAGTAGTAGAGGACAGCTTAACACTGAAGCTTTCTTT. The encoded protein is CASSRGQLNTEAFF.

V and J are TRBV10-1 and TRBJ2-7, with a possible D match to TRBD1 (6 bases). This CDR3 has 14 amino acids. Germline lookup yields CDR1 WNHNN and CDR2 SYGVQD (reference sequence). Trimming shortened V by 11 bases and J by 0 bases, and 17 bases separated the two germline ends. CDR3 loop: CAGPWTEDSYEQYF. The CDR3 nucleotides are TGCGCCGGGCCCTGGACAGAAGACTCCTACGAGCAGTACTTC.

The V gene is TRBV19, the J gene TRBJ2-7; 10 nucleotides match TRBD2. Losses at the gene ends were 5 bases for V and 6 bases for J; bases not matched to a gene: 13. There are 16 residues in the CDR3. CDR1 and CDR2 from the germline V gene are LNHDA and SQIVND (reference sequence). CDR3 bases: TGTGCCAGTAGTGGGGCTAGCGGGAGAGGCGGGGTCGAGCAGTACTTC. Residues: CASSGASGRGGVEQYF.

This chain links TRBV2 with TRBJ2-3, with TRBD2 identical over 10 bases. The CDR3 extends over 18 amino acids. Germline loops: CDR1 SNHLY, CDR2 FYNNEI. J gave up 0 bases and V 2 bases, and 8 bases lay outside the gene matches. CDR3 sequence reads: CASSETGLAEASTDTQYF. In DNA form, the CDR3 reads TGTGCCAGCAGTGAAACCGGACTAGCGGAGGCAAGCACAGATACGCAGTATTTT.

V gene TRBV15 combines with J gene TRBJ2-5, with a possible D match to TRBD1 (5 bases). Germline V lookup: CDR1 LNHNV, CDR2 YYDKDF (reference sequence). CDR3 length: 14 residues. The V gene lost 1 base and the J gene lost 5 bases, with 11 bases spanning the gap. The CDR3 coding sequence is TGTGCCACCAGCAGAGGCAGGGCTGGGGAGACCCAGTACTTC. Translation: CATSRGRAGETQYF.

The J gene is TRBJ2-7, the V gene TRBV30, with 7 nucleotides matching TRBD1. J was trimmed by 0 bases and V by 5 bases; bases with no gene match: 7. Germline V gives CDR1 GTSNPN, CDR2 SVGIG (reference sequence). The CDR3 runs to 14 residues. In DNA form, the CDR3 reads TGTGCCTGGGCGACGACAGGGAGCTCCTACGAGCAGTACTTC. Translated, it gives CAWATTGSSYEQYF.

Remarks on this clone: Other DNA variants within this sample encode the same CDR3. The rearrangement links TRBV2 to TRBJ1-4; 7 bases are a match to TRBD1. Germline lookup yields CDR1 SNHLY and CDR2 FYNNEI. The trim removed 6 bases at V and 5 bases at J, leaving 3 bases unmatched. The CDR3 spans 13 residues. The CDR3 DNA follows: TGTGCCAGCAGGACAGGGCGGAATGAAAAACTGTTTTTT. It codes for CASRTGRNEKLFF.

The chain is built from TRBV18 and TRBJ2-7; 10 positions match TRBD1. J was trimmed by 6 bases and V by 3 bases; bases with no gene match: 5. Germline V gives CDR1 KGHSH, CDR2 LQKENI. The CDR3 runs to 14 residues. The CDR3 here is CASSPIDRGREQYF. The CDR3 DNA sequence: TGTGCCAGCTCACCTATCGACAGGGGGCGCGAGCAGTACTTC.

The chain is built from TRBV12-3 or TRBV12-4 and TRBJ1-5, with D maybe TRBD1 (5 bases). The CDR3 covers 12 residues. Trimming pared 5 bases from V and 9 bases from J, leaving 11 bases between. In DNA, the CDR3 is TGTGCCAGCAGTCCTGGACATCGGCCCCAGCATTTT. This translates into CASSPGHRPQHF.

V and J are TRBV15 and TRBJ1-2; 8 nucleotides align to TRBD1. CDR1 is LNHNV and CDR2 is YYDKDF in the germline V gene (reference sequence). V lost 5 bases and J lost 6; bases outside the gene matches: 5. The CDR3 consists of 13 residues. In DNA, the CDR3 is TGTGCCACCAGCGAGACAGGGGACGATGGCTACACCTTC. Its translation is CATSETGDDGYTF.

The V gene is TRBV7-9, the J gene TRBJ2-2; D might be TRBD2 (6 bases). Trimming took off 6 bases at V and 0 bases at J, with 11 bases between the two ends. The germline CDR1 and CDR2 sequences are SEHNR and FQNEAQ (reference sequence). The CDR3 has 15 residues. The CDR3 DNA reads as TGTGCCAGCAGTAGAACGGGAGCGAACACCGGGGAGCTGTTTTTT. Its protein product is CASSRTGANTGELFF.

The CDR3 nucleotides are TGTGCCACCAGTGATTCGGGGACAGGCTCCTACAATGAGCAGTTCTTC. Translation: CATSDSGTGSYNEQFF. The chain recombines TRBV24-1 with TRBJ2-1; 8 nucleotides match TRBD1. The CDR3 runs 16 residues. The V segment lost 2 bases and the J segment 0 bases; nucleotides outside the gene matches: 2. The germline V gene encodes CDR1 KGHDR and CDR2 SFDVKD.

The chain uses TRBV11-3 and TRBJ2-1; 14 nucleotides line up with TRBD2. The germline CDR1 and CDR2 sequences are SGHNT and YENEEA. The CDR3 spans 19 residues. The trim removed 3 bases at V and 1 base at J, leaving 8 bases unmatched. The CDR3 spells CASSFSGTSGSNSYNEQFF. Written as DNA, the CDR3 is TGTGCCAGCAGCTTCTCCGGGACTAGCGGGAGTAATTCCTACAATGAGCAGTTCTTC.

The CDR3 DNA reads as TGTGCCAGCAGCTTAGATCCCAGCGGGAGAAGGGATGAGCAGTTCTTC. Amino acids: CASSLDPSGRRDEQFF. This chain connects TRBV11-2 to TRBJ2-1; 8 bases fit TRBD2. In germline, CDR1 is SGHAT, CDR2 FQNNGV. There are 16 residues in the CDR3. J was trimmed by 8 bases and V by 0 bases; bases with no gene match: 9. Supplemented by reference TRBV11-2 and TRBJ2-1, the full variable domain reads EAGVAQSPRYKIIEKRQSVAFWCNPISGHATLYWYQQILGQGPKLLIQFQNNGVVDDSQLPKDRFSAERLKGVDSTLKIQPAKLEDSAVYLCASSLDPSGRRDEQFFGPGTRLTVL.

This chain connects TRBV21-1 to TRBJ2-4; the D call of TRBD1 is as the table states it, not checked on the DNA. TRBV21-1 has pseudogene status. The CDR3 consists of 17 residues. CDR3 amino acids: CASSSRADTGTKNIQYF. The DNA for the CDR3 is TGTGCCAGCAGCTCCCGGGCGGACACAGGGACCAAAAACATTCAGTACTTC.

The chain uses TRBV29-1 and TRBJ1-2; no firm D call. Deletions cut 3 bases from V and 0 bases from J, with 14 bases between. This CDR3 region has 15 residues. Germline-derived CDR1 and CDR2 are SQVTM and ANQGSEA. The CDR3: CSVDASPIANYGYTF. The CDR3 nucleotides are TGCAGCGTTGATGCATCCCCTATAGCTAACTATGGCTACACCTTC.

The chain uses TRBV19 and TRBJ1-2, with a possible D match to TRBD1 (6 bases). Germline V gene data show CDR1 as LNHDA and CDR2 as SQIVND (reference sequence). V gave up 3 bases and J gave up 7 bases, with 12 bases separating them. The CDR3 runs to 13 residues. CDR3 nucleotides: TGTGCCAGTAGTATCGAGGGGGGGATTGGCTACACCTTC. This sequence encodes CASSIEGGIGYTF.

This rearrangement joins TRBV6-5 to TRBJ2-3; D gene ambiguous. With 5 bases removed from V and 5 bases from J, the gap between germline ends came to 8 bases. Germline V gene data show CDR1 as MNHEY and CDR2 as SVGAGI. The CDR3 sequence is 12 residues long. CDR3 coding DNA: TGTGCCAGCAGTAAGATTAGAGATACGCAGTATTTT. Encoded protein: CASSKIRDTQYF.

The chain employs TRBV7-2 and TRBJ2-7; the match to TRBD2 covers 8 bases. This CDR3 comprises 15 residues. Germline CDR1 SGHTA, CDR2 FQGNSA. V was clipped by 0 bases and J by 3 bases; unmatched bases: 4. The CDR3 reads CASSLASSGSYEQYF. The DNA of the CDR3 is TGTGCCAGCAGCTTAGCCTCCAGCGGGAGCTACGAGCAGTACTTC.

This clone has a handful of counts. The chain carries TRBV19 and TRBJ1-5, with 8 bases that match TRBD1. The CDR3 length is 15 residues. Germline CDR1 is LNHDA and CDR2 is SQIVND (reference sequence). Losses at the gene ends were 3 bases for V and 6 bases for J; bases not matched to a gene: 7. In nucleotides, the CDR3 is TGTGCCAGTAGTATCGTCGGGACAGGTACTCAGCCCCAGCATTTT. Its translation is CASSIVGTGTQPQHF.

The genes are TRBV5-1 and TRBJ2-5, with TRBD1 matching over 7 bases. Germline lookup yields CDR1 SGHRS and CDR2 YFSETQ. There are 14 residues in the CDR3. V trimming: 1 base; J trimming: 5 bases; junction bases outside the gene matches: 5. The chain's CDR3 is CASSLTGVGETQYF. The CDR3 bases are TGCGCCAGCAGCTTGACAGGGGTAGGGGAGACCCAGTACTTC.

The chain joins TRBV28 to TRBJ2-7; D perhaps matches TRBD1 (5 bases). With 2 bases removed from V and 3 bases from J, the gap between germline ends came to 8 bases. The CDR3 extends over 13 amino acids. The germline V gene encodes CDR1 MDHEN and CDR2 SYDVKM. Here the CDR3 DNA reads TGTGCCAGCAGTTTAGGGGCCCTCTACGAGCAGTACTTC. It yields the protein CASSLGALYEQYF.

The chain joins TRBV11-2 to TRBJ2-7, with D perhaps matching TRBD2 (5 bases). V was cut by 0 bases and J by 3 bases, with 12 bases left in between. The CDR3 totals 15 residues. The germline V gene has CDR1 SGHAT and CDR2 FQNNGV. The CDR3 coding sequence is TGTGCCAGCAGCTTAGATTTTGGACTTATCTACGAGCAGTACTTC. Its protein product is CASSLDFGLIYEQYF.

The chain couples TRBV30 to TRBJ2-7, with TRBD1 identical over 8 bases. The CDR3 extends over 14 amino acids. Germline V gene sequence: CDR1 GTSNPN, CDR2 SVGIG (reference sequence). Losses at the gene ends were 2 bases for V and 9 bases for J; bases not matched to a gene: 12. As DNA, the CDR3 is TGTGCCTGGAGTTCCGGGACAGGTGCCGGTCGGCAGTACTTC. Amino acid sequence: CAWSSGTGAGRQYF.

This clone was seen only a few times. The genes are TRBV7-3 and TRBJ2-7, with TRBD2 as a possible D gene (6 bases). This CDR3 has 12 residues. The V end lost 5 bases, the J end lost 5 bases, and 10 bases lay between the germline ends. Looked up from germline, CDR1 is SGHTA and CDR2 is FQGTGA. The CDR3 loop is CASSLWGDEQYF. The CDR3 nucleotides are TGTGCCAGCAGCCTCTGGGGGGACGAGCAGTACTTC.

For the CDR3, the DNA is TGTGCCTGGAAATCTGGGGAACTAGGCTCCTACGAGCAGTACTTC. Translated: CAWKSGELGSYEQYF. The rearrangement uses TRBV30 and TRBJ2-7; the D gene is possibly TRBD2 (5 bases). CDR1 and CDR2 (germline): GTSNPN, SVGIG (reference sequence). CDR3 length: 15 amino acids. The V and J ends lost 4 bases and 0 bases respectively, with 16 bases between them.